A selection of T cell receptor beta chains follows, all from one sample in a study of Graves' ophthalmopathy and Graves' hyperthyroidism. TCRdb redid the calling of the multiplex PCR reads with MiXCR, one entry per CDR3 protein. The table lists a few hundred thousand distinct CDR3 sequences, just over 15% of them singletons. The sample was peripheral blood. These receptors originate from a woman aged 18-29 years with stable Graves' hyperthyroidism. The CDR3 runs from the conserved cysteine through the conserved F or W. Each record gives: clone size, D gene, CDR3 length, J gene, V gene, CDR3 DNA, CDR3 protein. D genes are given only for firm matches. Size tells how often a clone was seen (once, few, many) or the class of an expanded clone, and some rows leave it out.

many | . | 15 | TRBJ2-2 | TRBV29-1 | TGCAGCGTTCAACCCCCGGGACGGAACACCGGGGAGCTGTTTTTT | CSVQPPGRNTGELFF
many | . | 12 | TRBJ1-2 | TRBV29-1 | TGCAGCGTTGATAGGATCCCGGATGGCTACACCTTC | CSVDRIPDGYTF
. | TRBD1 | 15 | TRBJ1-6 | TRBV6-1 | TGTGCCAACAGTGTCCTAGGGACAGGTTATTCACCCCTCCACTTT | CANSVLGTGYSPLHF
many | . | 16 | TRBJ2-7 | TRBV6-1 | TGTGCCAGCATTGATCCCGGGACGGCGAGCTCCTACGAGCAGTACTTC | CASIDPGTASSYEQYF
few | . | 13 | TRBJ1-1 | TRBV9 | TGTGCCAGCAGCGTAGTAGGGGGAACTGAAGCTTGCTTT | CASSVVGGTEACF
many | TRBD2 | 14 | TRBJ2-2 | TRBV6-2/TRBV6-3 | TGTGCCAGCCGACTAGCGGGGGACACCGGGGAGCTGTTTTTT | CASRLAGDTGELFF
many | . | 13 | TRBJ1-1 | TRBV6-1 | TGTGCCAGCAGCCAGGCTCACGGGACTGAAGCTTTCTTT | CASSQAHGTEAFF
. | . | 16 | TRBJ2-5 | TRBV15 | TGTGCCACCAGCGCTACAGAGAGCCCCAGAGGGGAGACCCAGTACTTC | CATSATESPRGETQYF
many | TRBD1 | 16 | TRBJ1-1 | TRBV6-2/TRBV6-3 | TGTGCCAGCAACCGGGACAGGGGCTATAGCGGCACTGAAGCTTTCTTT | CASNRDRGYSGTEAFF
many | TRBD2 | 15 | TRBJ2-5 | TRBV11-2 | TGTGCCAGCAGCTTATTATCTAGCGGGGCAGAGACCCAGTACTTC | CASSLLSSGAETQYF
. | . | 13 | TRBJ1-1 | TRBV6-2/TRBV6-3 | TGTGCCAGCAGTCGGGGCGGCAACACTGACGCTTTCTTT | CASSRGGNTDAFF
many | . | 15 | TRBJ2-2 | TRBV7-9 | TGTGCCAGCAGAGGTGAAGGTGGTCGCACCGGGGAGCTGTTTTTT | CASRGEGGRTGELFF
many | TRBD1 | 15 | TRBJ1-5 | TRBV15 | TGTGCCACCAGCAGACCGGGACAGGGCAATCAGCCCCAGCATTTT | CATSRPGQGNQPQHF
many | TRBD1 | 16 | TRBJ1-1 | TRBV7-3 | TGTGCCAGCAGCCACGGACAGGTTGGAATGAACACTGAAGCTTTCTTT | CASSHGQVGMNTEAFF
many | . | 14 | TRBJ1-1 | TRBV2 | TGTGCCAGCAGTGCTTGGACGGTGAACACTGAAGCTTTCTTT | CASSAWTVNTEAFF
many | TRBD2 | 15 | TRBJ2-5 | TRBV12-3/TRBV12-4 | TGTGCCAGCAGCATACTAGCGGGGGTGCAAGAGACCCAGTACTTC | CASSILAGVQETQYF
few | TRBD1 | 16 | TRBJ1-6 | TRBV6-5 | TGTGCCAGCAGTTACAAGTGGGACAGGGCCGGAGGCCCCCTCCACTTT | CASSYKWDRAGGPLHF
few | . | 15 | TRBJ2-2 | TRBV9 | TGTGCCAGCAGCGTGTATCCTACGAGCACCGGGGAGCTGTTTTTT | CASSVYPTSTGELFF
. | TRBD1 | 13 | TRBJ1-1 | TRBV19 | TGTGCCAGTAGTATAGGGACAGGGGGTGAAGCTTTCTTT | CASSIGTGGEAFF
once | . | 9 | TRBJ1-2 | TRBV29-1 | TGCAGCCCCAACTATGGCTACATCTTC | CSPNYGYIF
many | . | 13 | TRBJ1-6 | TRBV9 | TGTGCCAGCAGCGTAGACAGTAATTCACCCCTCCACTTT | CASSVDSNSPLHF
. | . | 13 | TRBJ1-1 | TRBV6-1 | TGTGCCAGCAGTGATATGAGGGTCACTGAAGCTTTCTTT | CASSDMRVTEAFF
many | . | 16 | TRBJ2-4 | TRBV2 | TGTGCCAGCAGACCCGGGACAAAGATAGCCAAAAACATTCAGTACTTC | CASRPGTKIAKNIQYF
many | TRBD1 | 14 | TRBJ1-1 | TRBV9 | TGTGCCAGCAGCATACAGGGGGCCGGTACTGAAGCTTTCTTT | CASSIQGAGTEAFF
many | . | 14 | TRBJ2-5 | TRBV2 | TGTGCCAGCAGCCCCGGGACAGCGGGAGAGACCCAGTACTTC | CASSPGTAGETQYF
few | . | 13 | TRBJ2-2 | TRBV7-3 | TGCGCCAGCGGCTTAATCCAAGGCGGGGAGCTGTTTTTT | CASGLIQGGELFF
many | . | 14 | TRBJ2-7 | TRBV27 | TGTGCCAGCAGTTTATCACGCCTCGACTACGAGCAGTACTTC | CASSLSRLDYEQYF
many | . | 16 | TRBJ1-3 | TRBV12-3/TRBV12-4 | TGTGCCAGCAGTTTGGGACCGGCGACCTCTGGAAACACCATATATTTT | CASSLGPATSGNTIYF
many | TRBD1 | 16 | TRBJ1-6 | TRBV5-1 | TGCGCCAGCAGCCCAGGGGGGGCCGACTATAATTCACCCCTCCACTTT | CASSPGGADYNSPLHF
many | . | 15 | TRBJ1-1 | TRBV5-1 | TGCGCCAGCAGCAGTCAAGGGGGAACGAACACTGAAGCTTTCTTT | CASSSQGGTNTEAFF
many | TRBD1 | 14 | TRBJ2-3 | TRBV19 | TGTGCCAGTAGGAGGACAGGGGCTACAGATACGCAGTATTTT | CASRRTGATDTQYF
many | TRBD1 | 15 | TRBJ1-5 | TRBV14 | TGTGCCAGCAGCCCTCGGGACAGGGAGGATCAGCCCCAGCATTTT | CASSPRDREDQPQHF
few | TRBD1 | 17 | TRBJ1-3 | TRBV12-5 | TGTGCTAGTGGTTCGCTCCCTGACAGGGGTTCTGGAAACACCATATATTTT | CASGSLPDRGSGNTIYF
many | . | 16 | TRBJ1-5 | TRBV5-6 | TGTGCCAGCAGCTTGGGAGGGGCCCTTAGCAATCAGCCCCAGCATTTT | CASSLGGALSNQPQHF
. | . | 14 | TRBJ1-5 | TRBV6-4 | TGTGCCAGCAGTGAAACTGTGAGCAATCAGCCCCAGCATTTT | CASSETVSNQPQHF
. | . | 15 | TRBJ2-7 | TRBV24-1 | TGTGCCACCAGTGACCCCTTCAAGGGATCCAACGAGCAGTACTTC | CATSDPFKGSNEQYF
many | . | 12 | TRBJ1-1 | TRBV7-2 | TGTGCCAGCAGGCTAGACAGGAGGGGAGCTTTCTTT | CASRLDRRGAFF
many | . | 15 | TRBJ1-1 | TRBV11-2 | TGTGCCAGCAGCCCCCGAGATATTAGGAACACTGAAGCTTTCTTT | CASSPRDIRNTEAFF
many | . | 13 | TRBJ1-1 | TRBV11-2 | TGTGCCAGCAGCTTAGCGGGACCGCGCGAAGCTTTCTTT | CASSLAGPREAFF
few | . | 16 | TRBJ2-3 | TRBV6-5 | TGTGCCAGCAGTTCCCGGGAGTGGGGTAACACAGATACGCAGTATTTT | CASSSREWGNTDTQYF
many | . | 13 | TRBJ2-5 | TRBV6-2/TRBV6-3 | TGTGCCAGCAGTACGATGGCCCAAGAGACCCAGTACTTC | CASSTMAQETQYF
. | TRBD1 | 13 | TRBJ2-7 | TRBV3-1 | TGTGCCTGCAGCCAGTACAGGGGTTACGAGCAGTACTTC | CACSQYRGYEQYF
. | . | 15 | TRBJ2-5 | TRBV28 | TGTGCCAGCAGTTACCACCCCCGGGACCAAGAGACCCAGTACTTC | CASSYHPRDQETQYF
few | . | 13 | TRBJ2-2 | TRBV10-2 | TGCGCCAGCAGAGCCGTTGTGAACGGGGAGCTGTTTTTT | CASRAVVNGELFF
few | . | 15 | TRBJ2-5 | TRBV7-3 | TGTGCCAGCAGCCTAGCCAGGAGCGTAGGAGAGACCCAGTACTTC | CASSLARSVGETQYF
few | TRBD1 | 14 | TRBJ2-4 | TRBV7-2 | TGTGCCAGCAGCTTAATCCGACAGGGCCACATTAAGTACTTC | CASSLIRQGHIKYF
many | TRBD1 | 14 | TRBJ2-7 | TRBV19 | TGTGCCAGTAGTATTGGGACAGGCACCTACGAGCAGTACTTC | CASSIGTGTYEQYF
many | . | 13 | TRBJ1-1 | TRBV29-1 | TGCAGCGTGGCTACCGGGCGCGACGCAGGAGCTTTCTTT | CSVATGRDAGAFF
many | TRBD1 | 14 | TRBJ1-2 | TRBV2 | TGTGCCAGCAGTCCCAGGACAGGGGACTATGGCTACACCTTC | CASSPRTGDYGYTF
many | . | 14 | TRBJ2-5 | TRBV5-1 | TGCGCCAGCAGCTTGGTGCCAGCACAAGAGACCCAGTACTTC | CASSLVPAQETQYF
many | TRBD1 | 14 | TRBJ2-7 | TRBV5-1 | TGCGCCAGCAGCCAAGACAGGGGGCCTAGGGAGCAGTACTTC | CASSQDRGPREQYF
many | TRBD1 | 14 | TRBJ2-7 | TRBV6-5 | TGTGCCAGCAGTTACAGACAGGGTGCCTACGAGCAGTACTTC | CASSYRQGAYEQYF
many | TRBD1 | 16 | TRBJ1-2 | TRBV6-1 | TGTGCCAGCAGTGAAGCGCCTAGACAGGGCACTACTGGCTACACCTTC | CASSEAPRQGTTGYTF
. | . | 12 | TRBJ1-1 | TRBV12-3/TRBV12-4 | TGTGCCAGCACGAGGGTTTTAGCTGAAGCTTTCTTT | CASTRVLAEAFF
many | . | 15 | TRBJ1-6 | TRBV6-1 | TGTGCCAGCAGTGCAGGGCTTACCTATAATTCACCCCTCCACTTT | CASSAGLTYNSPLHF
. | TRBD1 | 14 | TRBJ2-5 | TRBV20-1 | TGCAGTGCTCCGACGGGACAGGGGCAGGAGACCCAGTACTTC | CSAPTGQGQETQYF
many | . | 13 | TRBJ1-2 | TRBV9 | TGTGCCAGCAGCCCCATAACAGGGTATGGCTACACCTTC | CASSPITGYGYTF